This T cell receptor (beta chain) stems from a study of T cell changes during pregnancy in multiple sclerosis. The CDR3 sequence is 13 residues long. Repertoires were generated with immunoSEQ multiplex PCR, while TCRdb's copy carries only in-frame clones and drops some. The repertoire holds roughly 70,000 clones, with approximately 92% as singletons. The gene calls are TRBV21-1 and TRBJ1-1; the table's D call, TRBD1, was not checked against the DNA. TRBV21-1 is a known pseudogene. The clonotype was recovered from a female donor in good health, enrolled as a control in a pregnancy study. The sample in question was peripheral blood, obtained in the third trimester of pregnancy. CDR3 bases: TGTGCCAGCAGCAAATTCAGAACAGACGAAGCTTTCTTT. Amino acid sequence: CASSKFRTDEAFF.